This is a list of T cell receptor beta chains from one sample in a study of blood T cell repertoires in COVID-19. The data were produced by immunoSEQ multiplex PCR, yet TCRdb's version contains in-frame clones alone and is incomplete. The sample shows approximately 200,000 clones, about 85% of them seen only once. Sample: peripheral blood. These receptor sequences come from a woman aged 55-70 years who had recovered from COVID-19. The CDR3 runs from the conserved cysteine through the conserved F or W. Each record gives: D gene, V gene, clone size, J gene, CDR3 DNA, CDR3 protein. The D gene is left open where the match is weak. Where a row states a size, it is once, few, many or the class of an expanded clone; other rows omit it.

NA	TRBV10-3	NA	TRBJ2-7	TGTGCCAGTTGGACAGCTACCTACGAGCAGTACTTC	CASWTATYEQYF
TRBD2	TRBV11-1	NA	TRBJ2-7	TGTGCCAGCAGCTGGACTAGCGGGGGGATGTACGAGCAGTACTTC	CASSWTSGGMYEQYF
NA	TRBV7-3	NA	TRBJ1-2	TGTGCCAGCAGCTTAGAGGGTTTTGGCTACACCTTC	CASSLEGFGYTF
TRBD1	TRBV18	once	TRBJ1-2	TGTGCCAGCTCACCGCAACAGGGGATCTATGGCTACACCTTC	CASSPQQGIYGYTF
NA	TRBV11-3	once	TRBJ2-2	TGTGCCAGCAGCTCTAAGAACACCGGGGAGCTGTTTTTT	CASSSKNTGELFF
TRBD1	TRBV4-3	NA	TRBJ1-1	TGCGCCAGCAGCCAAGTCGGACAGGGTTTATTTTCTGAAGCTTTCTTT	CASSQVGQGLFSEAFF
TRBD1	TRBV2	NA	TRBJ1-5	TGTGCCAGCAGTGCCCCGACCGGGACAGATAGCAATCAGCCCCAGCATTTT	CASSAPTGTDSNQPQHF
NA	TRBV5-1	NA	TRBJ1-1	TGCGCCAGCAGCCAGGACACTATGAACACTGAAGCTTTCTTT	CASSQDTMNTEAFF
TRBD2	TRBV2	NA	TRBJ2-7	TGTGCCAGCAGGAAAGGGACTAGCGGGTACGAGCAGTACTTC	CASRKGTSGYEQYF
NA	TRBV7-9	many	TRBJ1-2	TGTGCCAGCAGCTTAGTCGAGGCAGGGTCGATCTATGGCTACACCTTC	CASSLVEAGSIYGYTF
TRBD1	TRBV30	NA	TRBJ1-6	TGTGCCTGGCAGACAGGGGACGGTTCACCCCTCCACTTT	CAWQTGDGSPLHF
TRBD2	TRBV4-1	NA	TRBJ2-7	TGCGCCAGCAGCCGGTCGCAAGCGGGGCCTCTCGAGCAGTACTTC	CASSRSQAGPLEQYF
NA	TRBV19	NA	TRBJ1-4	TGTGCCAGTACCTCCCTAGGTGGGTTTGATGAAAAACTGTTTTTT	CASTSLGGFDEKLFF
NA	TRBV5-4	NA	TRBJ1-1	TGTGCCAGCAGCTTGGAGGGTACACGGGGAAACACTGAAGCTTTCTTT	CASSLEGTRGNTEAFF
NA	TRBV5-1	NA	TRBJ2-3	TGCGCCAGCAGCTTGGGAGGCACAGATACGCAGTATTTT	CASSLGGTDTQYF
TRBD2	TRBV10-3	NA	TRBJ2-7	TGTGCCATCAGACCGGGACTAGCGGGGGGCTTAGCCTACGAGCAGTACTTC	CAIRPGLAGGLAYEQYF
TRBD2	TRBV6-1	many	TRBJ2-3	TGTGCCAGCAGCGAAGGACTAGCGGGGGCGGATACGCAGTATTTT	CASSEGLAGADTQYF
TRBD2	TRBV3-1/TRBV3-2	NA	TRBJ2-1	TGTGCCAGCAGTTTACTAGCGGGGGGGCCGAGCAATGAGCAGTTCTTC	CASSLLAGGPSNEQFF
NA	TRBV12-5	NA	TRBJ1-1	TGTGCTAGTGGTTTGGTCCGGGACACTGAAGCTTTCTTT	CASGLVRDTEAFF
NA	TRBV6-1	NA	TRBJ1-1	TGTGCCAGCAGTGAACTGGACACAGAAGCTTTCTTT	CASSELDTEAFF
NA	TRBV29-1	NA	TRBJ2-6	TGCAGCGTTCGGGTTGGCTCTGGGGCCAACGTCCTGACTTTC	CSVRVGSGANVLTF
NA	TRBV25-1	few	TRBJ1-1	TGTGCCAGCAGTCCCTACCCAGGGGATACTGAAGCTTTCTTT	CASSPYPGDTEAFF
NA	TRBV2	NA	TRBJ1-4	TGTGCCAGCAGTGCTCCTGGAGAACTGTTTTTT	CASSAPGELFF
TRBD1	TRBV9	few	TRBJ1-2	TGTGCCAGCAGCGTAGGTGACGGGACAGGGGGCCCTAACTATGGCTACACCTTC	CASSVGDGTGGPNYGYTF